This TCR beta chain was identified during a study of blood T cells in healthy people across ages. Note on this clonotype: Its cognate antigen is unknown.

A second PCR of 7 to 11 cycles used a sample-barcoded 5' primer and a J-beta primer mix. Tags on each cDNA molecule came from a template-switch adaptor with 12 random nucleotides. CDR3-containing paired-end reads numbered at least 2.5 million in each sample. Via MiXCR, TCRdb re-called the 5' RACE reads, giving one row per CDR3 protein. In the table there are 2 million or so distinct CDR3 sequences, approximately 50% of which are singletons. V was pared by 5 bases and J by 8 bases, with 12 bases between. Germline CDR1 SGHTA, CDR2 FQGNSA. The CDR3 extends over 13 amino acids. Study results and caveats: TCR beta diversity per million T cells fell roughly linearly with age.

The authors drew around 9.3 milliliters of peripheral blood from each donor. This chain connects TRBV7-2 to TRBJ1-4, with no clear D. Material: blood. This TCR derives from a woman aged 40-49 years in good health. CDR3 region: CASSPDRAEKLFF. The CDR3 DNA reads as TGTGCCAGCAGCCCTGATAGGGCCGAAAAACTGTTTTTT.